Each of the 20 T cell receptor beta chains below was sequenced from the same sample in a study of Graves' ophthalmopathy and Graves' hyperthyroidism. Transcripts of RNA were the source for amplifying TCR beta CDR3 regions. First-round RT-PCR employed HTBI primers, with a second-round multiplex PCR after it. TCRdb reprocessed the multiplex PCR reads with MiXCR, giving one entry per CDR3 protein. The sample lists hundreds of thousands of distinct CDR3 sequences, approximately 21% occurring once. The sample taken for sequencing was peripheral blood. The source is a woman aged 45-65 years with Graves' ophthalmopathy.

There are many counts of this clonotype. CDR3 in amino acids: CSARILTKNIQYF. The CDR3 DNA sequence: TGCAGTGCTAGAATCCTCACCAAAAACATTCAGTACTTC. The chain carries TRBV20-1 and TRBJ2-4; D is unresolved. The CDR3 has 13 residues. With 2 bases removed from V and 2 bases from J, the gap between germline ends came to 7 bases. In germline, CDR1 is DFQATT, CDR2 SNEGSKA (reference sequence).

This clonotype was seen many times. The V and J genes are TRBV6-5 and TRBJ2-5, with D tentatively TRBD1 (6 bases). CDR3 length: 16 amino acids. The V end was cut by 2 bases, the J end by 5 bases, with 18 bases between. The germline gives CDR1 MNHEY, CDR2 SVGAGI. The CDR3 region has the DNA TGTGCCAGCAGTTACCGAAGGGACACGGGATTGGAGACCCAGTACTTC. Amino acid sequence: CASSYRRDTGLETQYF.

There are many counts of this clonotype. This chain links TRBV12-3 or TRBV12-4 with TRBJ1-2, with 9 nucleotides matching TRBD1. The CDR3 spans 14 residues. Losses at the gene ends were 5 bases for V and 7 bases for J; bases not matched to a gene: 8. Here the CDR3 reads CASSPLGQGGGYTF. Here the CDR3 DNA reads TGTGCCAGCAGTCCCCTGGGACAGGGTGGTGGCTACACCTTC.

This clonotype was picked up many times. Written as DNA, the CDR3 is TGTGCCAGCAGCTTAGTACCCGAGAGGGGCTACACCTTC. Protein product: CASSLVPERGYTF. The chain couples TRBV7-2 to TRBJ1-2, with no clear D. This CDR3 spans 13 amino acids. The V gene's germline CDR1 is SGHTA and CDR2 FQGNSA. V was trimmed by 1 base and J by 8 bases, leaving 11 bases between them.

The chain joins TRBV9 to TRBJ1-1; D gene uncertain. This CDR3 contains 15 residues. Trimming stripped 1 base from V and 3 bases from J, with 13 bases between. Germline CDR1 is SGDLS and CDR2 is YYNGEE. The CDR3 nucleotides are TGTGCCAGCAGCGTAAGCGGGAGTGCGGACACTGAAGCTTTCTTT. Its protein is CASSVSGSADTEAFF.

This clonotype was picked up a small number of times. V is TRBV6-4 and J is TRBJ1-1; a weak D match, TRBD1 (5 bases). Germline values: CDR1 MRHNA, CDR2 SNTAGT. Trimming took 5 bases from V and 7 from J, leaving 14 bases between them. CDR3 length equals 13 residues. The CDR3 is CASSYGGGGEAFF. The CDR3 DNA reads as TGTGCCAGCAGTTACGGGGGAGGCGGTGAAGCTTTCTTT.

This chain joins TRBV12-3 or TRBV12-4 and TRBJ1-2; the D gene is possibly TRBD1 (5 bases). The CDR3 sequence is 14 residues long. Between the trimmed V and J ends, which lost 3 bases and 4 bases, there was a span of 12 bases. CDR3 residues: CASSFWGTGYGYTF. The CDR3 coding sequence is TGTGCCAGCAGTTTTTGGGGGACCGGCTATGGCTACACCTTC.

In this sample, this clonotype turned up many times. V usage is TRBV4-1 and J usage is TRBJ2-7; D unclear. Deletions cut 0 bases from V and 3 bases from J, with 9 bases between. Germline V gene sequence: CDR1 MGHRA, CDR2 YSYEKL. The length of the CDR3 is 14 residues. CDR3 sequence reads: CASSQEGSGYEQYF. CDR3 DNA sequence: TGCGCCAGCAGCCAAGAGGGTTCAGGCTACGAGCAGTACTTC.

The J gene is TRBJ1-1, the V gene TRBV6-5; D remains unclear. This CDR3 contains 15 residues. Trimming pared 2 bases from V and 8 bases from J, leaving 18 bases between. In germline, CDR1 is MNHEY, CDR2 SVGAGI. The CDR3 nucleotides read TGTGCCAGCAGTTACGTGCGGTCTGTCTCCTCCGAAGCTTTCTTT. Translation gives CASSYVRSVSSEAFF.

This clonotype came up many times. The genes are TRBV28 and TRBJ2-7, with D possibly TRBD2 on 6 matching bases. The germline V and J ends were trimmed by 1 base and 0 bases, with 10 bases remaining between them. Germline CDR1 and CDR2: MDHEN and SYDVKM. This CDR3 is built from 15 residues. CDR3 amino acids: CASSLSGELSYEQYF. In DNA, the CDR3 is TGTGCCAGCAGTTTATCGGGGGAACTCTCCTACGAGCAGTACTTC.

The V and J genes are TRBV27 and TRBJ1-5; D gene unclear. The CDR3 contains 15 residues. Germline CDR1 is MNHEY and CDR2 is SMNVEV (reference sequence). V dropped 4 bases and J dropped 3 bases, with 13 bases sitting between them. This chain's CDR3 is CASSYGPPFNQPQHF. CDR3 sequence (DNA): TGTGCCAGCAGTTACGGGCCGCCCTTCAATCAGCCCCAGCATTTT.

This clonotype was detected ten times or more. The gene calls are TRBV20-1 and TRBJ2-7; D may be TRBD1 (6 bases). Germline V gene lookup returns CDR1 DFQATT and CDR2 SNEGSKA (reference sequence). The CDR3 loop spans 14 amino acids. Deletions cut 6 bases from V and 2 bases from J, with 17 bases between. The CDR3 here is CSAGKTGETYEQYF. CDR3 nucleotide sequence: TGCAGTGCAGGGAAGACAGGAGAGACCTACGAGCAGTACTTC.

This clonotype was recorded at least ten times. This chain connects TRBV20-1 to TRBJ2-6; 7 nucleotides align to TRBD1. The germline gives CDR1 DFQATT, CDR2 SNEGSKA (reference sequence). The CDR3 consists of 13 residues. V lost 3 bases, J lost 9 bases, and 5 bases stayed unmatched. CDR3 loop: CSARVGTVNVLTF. The CDR3 DNA reads TGCAGTGCTAGGGTCGGGACAGTCAACGTCCTGACTTTC.

This rearrangement joins TRBV5-1 to TRBJ2-2; 7 nucleotides line up with TRBD1. CDR1 and CDR2 from the germline V gene are SGHRS and YFSETQ. CDR3 length: 16 residues. V was pared by 5 bases and J by 1 base, with 8 bases of the junction left unmatched. The CDR3 reads CASRPPGQKNTGELFF. The CDR3 region has the DNA TGCGCCAGCAGACCCCCGGGACAGAAGAACACCGGGGAGCTGTTTTTT.

For this clonotype: A much larger clone lies a single base off, so this may be a read error. DNA for the CDR3: TGCGCCAGCAACCAGGACCGAGACTACGAGCAGTACTTC. Its translation is CASNQDRDYEQYF. This chain connects TRBV5-1 to TRBJ2-7, with no clear D. The V end was cut by 6 bases, the J end by 3 bases, with 13 bases between. Germline V lookup: CDR1 SGHRS, CDR2 YFSETQ. The CDR3 runs to 13 residues.

The V and J genes are TRBV3-1 and TRBJ1-5; the match to TRBD1 covers 9 bases. This CDR3 has 17 amino acids. Per the germline V gene, CDR1 is LGHDT and CDR2 is YNNKEL (reference sequence). Losses at the gene ends were 0 bases for V and 1 base for J; bases not matched to a gene: 4. CDR3 coding DNA: TGTGCCAGCAGCCAAGAAACAGGGGGCCGCAGCAATCAGCCCCAGCATTTT. It translates to CASSQETGGRSNQPQHF.

This clonotype has just one count. The CDR3 carries no conserved terminal phenylalanine or tryptophan, so it likely arises from a read error. The limits of the CDR3 on the DNA are not certain, so only TCRdb's listed CDR3 is given. The rearrangement uses TRBV7-2 and TRBJ2-7. Germline loops: CDR1 SGHTA, CDR2 FQGNSA. Inclusive of both ends, the CDR3 amounts to 9 amino acids. CDR3 sequence reads: CASSPLAFD.

This clonotype was counted ten times or more. V is TRBV20-1 and J is TRBJ1-1; D gene unclear. CDR1 and CDR2 from the germline V gene are DFQATT and SNEGSKA (reference sequence). V was cut by 6 bases and J by 6 bases, with 11 bases left in between. CDR3 length equals 11 residues. CDR3: CSARHIPEAFF. The DNA for the CDR3 is TGCAGTGCCAGACATATACCTGAAGCTTTCTTT.

The chain carries TRBV6-1 and TRBJ1-1, with D possibly TRBD1 on 6 matching bases. CDR3 size: 14 residues. V dropped 2 bases and J dropped 6 bases, with 13 bases sitting between them. The germline gives CDR1 MNHNS, CDR2 SASEGT. The CDR3 is CASSERWGGAEAFF. The DNA of the CDR3 is TGTGCCAGCAGTGAACGGTGGGGGGGCGCTGAAGCTTTCTTT.

Ten or more counts support this clonotype. This chain links TRBV7-2 with TRBJ2-5, with D possibly being TRBD2 (5 bases). The germline V gene has CDR1 SGHTA and CDR2 FQGNSA. The CDR3 sequence is 15 residues long. V dropped 1 base and J dropped 0 bases, with 9 bases sitting between them. CDR3 sequence reads: CASSLVMGDQETQYF. In DNA, the CDR3 is TGTGCCAGCAGCTTAGTGATGGGAGACCAAGAGACCCAGTACTTC.